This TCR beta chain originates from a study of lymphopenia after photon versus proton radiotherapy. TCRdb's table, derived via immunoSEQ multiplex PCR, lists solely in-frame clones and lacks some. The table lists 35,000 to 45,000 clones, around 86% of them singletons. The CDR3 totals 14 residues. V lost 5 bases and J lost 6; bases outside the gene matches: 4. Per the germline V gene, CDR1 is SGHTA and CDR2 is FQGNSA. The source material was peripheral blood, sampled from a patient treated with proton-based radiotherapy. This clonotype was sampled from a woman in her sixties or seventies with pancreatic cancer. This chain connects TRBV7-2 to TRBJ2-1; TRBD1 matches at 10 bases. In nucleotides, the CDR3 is TGTGCCAGCAGCCGGGACAGGGGTACCAATGAGCAGTTCTTC. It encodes CASSRDRGTNEQFF.